These 16 T cell receptor beta chains were all obtained from the same sample, sequenced in a study of blood T cell repertoires in COVID-19 (dated by TCRdb to between 2020 and 2021). Receptor libraries were prepared by the immunoSEQ multiplex PCR assay. Not all clones reach the TCRdb copy of this immuneACCESS table, which keeps in-frame sequences only. Checked studies attribute under half of the gap to unresolved V genes and leave the rest unexplained. The table for this sample lists about 200,000 clones; approximately 85% of them were counted only once. About 5% of the sample is in the top ten clones. Sequencing input: peripheral blood. Receptors originate from a woman aged 80 or over with acute or convalescent COVID-19.

The V and J genes are TRBV19 and TRBJ1-5, with a weak D call TRBD1 (5 bases). Trimming cost V 6 bases and J 2 bases, with 14 bases left between them. CDR1 LNHDA and CDR2 SQIVND come from the germline V gene (reference sequence). This CDR3 has 15 amino acids. CDR3 protein: CASRRTRVGNQPQHF. The CDR3 coding sequence is TGTGCCAGTAGAAGAACCAGGGTAGGCAATCAGCCCCAGCATTTT. The whole variable domain, remainder taken from reference TRBV19 and TRBJ1-5, is DGGITQSPKYLFRKEGQNVTLSCEQNLNHDAMYWYRQDPGQGLRLIYYSQIVNDFQKGDIAEGYSVSREKKESFPLTVTSAQKNPTAFYLCASRRTRVGNQPQHFGDGTRLSIL.

Concerning this clone itself: Additional DNA sequences in this sample encode the identical CDR3. The chain combines TRBV27 with TRBJ1-1; D unresolved. The germline V and J ends were trimmed by 4 bases and 0 bases, with 6 bases remaining between them. Germline lookup yields CDR1 MNHEY and CDR2 SMNVEV (reference sequence). The length of the CDR3 is 13 residues. CDR3 protein: CASSSVMNTEAFF. In DNA form, the CDR3 reads TGTGCCAGCAGTTCAGTAATGAACACTGAAGCTTTCTTT.

The chain combines TRBV7-8 with TRBJ2-2, with TRBD1 matching over 7 bases. The CDR3 sequence is 15 residues long. Unmatched junction bases numbered 7, after V lost 3 bases and J lost 6 bases. The germline V gene encodes CDR1 SGHVS and CDR2 FQNEAQ. CDR3 sequence reads: CASSFRQGDPGELFF. CDR3 sequence (DNA): TGTGCCAGCAGCTTCAGACAGGGAGACCCCGGGGAGCTGTTTTTT.

The V call is TRBV18, the J call TRBJ1-5, with D possibly matching TRBD1 (6 bases). The CDR3 length is 14 residues. Germline V gives CDR1 KGHSH, CDR2 LQKENI. V lost 6 bases to trimming and J lost 0 bases, with 9 bases between them. As DNA, the CDR3 is TGTGCCAGCTCGTCAGGGGTTAGCAATCAGCCCCAGCATTTT. Protein product: CASSSGVSNQPQHF.

The rearrangement links TRBV5-1 to TRBJ1-1; TRBD1 might be the D (6 bases). The CDR3 is made up of 15 amino acids. Germline CDR1 SGHRS, CDR2 YFSETQ. Trimming took off 1 base at V and 3 bases at J, with 13 bases between the two ends. CDR3 nucleotides: TGCGCCAGCAGCTTGCCGACTACAGGGTACACTGAAGCTTTCTTT. The encoded protein is CASSLPTTGYTEAFF.

The chain carries TRBV15 and TRBJ2-1; D is perhaps TRBD1 (6 bases). This CDR3 contains 17 residues. Germline V gene data show CDR1 as LNHNV and CDR2 as YYDKDF (reference sequence). The germline V and J ends were trimmed by 2 bases and 0 bases, with 14 bases remaining between them. DNA of the CDR3: TGTGCCACCAGCAGAAAGTGGGGGCCTAGCTCCTACAATGAGCAGTTCTTC. Amino acid sequence: CATSRKWGPSSYNEQFF.

This chain uses TRBV9 with TRBJ1-3; weak D call: TRBD1 (5 bases). CDR3 size: 13 residues. Trimming stripped 5 bases from V and 4 bases from J, with 10 bases between. Germline V lookup: CDR1 SGDLS, CDR2 YYNGEE. CDR3 DNA: TGTGCCAGCAGGACAGATGAGGGAAACACCATATATTTT. Translation gives CASRTDEGNTIYF. Variable domain in full (rest from reference TRBV9 and TRBJ1-3): DSGVTQTPKHLITATGQRVTLRCSPRSGDLSVYWYQQSLDQGLQFLIQYYNGEERAKGNILERFSAQQFPDLHSELNLSSLELGDSALYFCASRTDEGNTIYFGEGSWLTVV.

For this clone: The sample has other DNA sequences that encode this CDR3 too. The chain joins TRBV18 to TRBJ1-5, with 9 bases lining up with TRBD1. J was trimmed by 7 bases and V by 6 bases; bases with no gene match: 7. This CDR3 is 14 amino acids long. Germline V gene sequence: CDR1 KGHSH, CDR2 LQKENI. In DNA, the CDR3 is TGTGCCAGCTCCCCGGACAGGGGAAAACAGCCCCAGCATTTT. As protein: CASSPDRGKQPQHF.

The sample holds a few counts of this clone. Other DNA sequences within the sample encode an identical CDR3. The chain carries TRBV7-9 and TRBJ2-7, with no clear D. Germline V lookup: CDR1 SEHNR, CDR2 FQNEAQ (reference sequence). V was shortened by 4 bases and J by 3 bases, with 4 bases between the two germline ends. This CDR3 comprises 11 residues. The CDR3 here is CASSSYYEQYF. As DNA, the CDR3 is TGTGCCAGCAGCTCCTACTACGAGCAGTACTTC.

The gene calls are TRBV6-4 and TRBJ2-3; D is undetermined. With 3 bases removed from V and 0 bases from J, the gap between germline ends came to 10 bases. Germline loops: CDR1 MRHNA, CDR2 SNTAGT. The CDR3 contains 15 residues. CDR3 nucleotides: TGTGCCAGCAGTGATAAGCGCCCTAGCACAGATACGCAGTATTTT. This codes for CASSDKRPSTDTQYF.

Written as DNA, the CDR3 is TGCGCCAGCAGCCAAGTGACAGCCGCTAACTATGGCTACACCTTC. Its protein product is CASSQVTAANYGYTF. The chain is built from TRBV4-1 and TRBJ1-2; TRBD1 is a possible D gene (5 bases). The CDR3 is made up of 15 amino acids. Germline CDR1 MGHRA, CDR2 YSYEKL. V dropped 1 base and J dropped 0 bases, with 9 bases sitting between them.

In the case of this clone: One end of the junction fails to match germline, which may point to a read error. The gene calls are TRBV2 and TRBJ2-1; TRBD1 might be the D (6 bases). CDR1 and CDR2 (germline): SNHLY, FYNNEI. The CDR3 spans 12 residues. CDR3 amino acids: CASREGGDEQFF. The CDR3 bases are TGTGCCAGCAGGGAAGGGGGAGATGAGCAGTTCTTC.

The rearrangement links TRBV27 to TRBJ2-3; 9 bases map to TRBD2. Germline CDR1 reads MNHEY; CDR2 reads SMNVEV (reference sequence). V was pared by 8 bases and J by 5 bases, with 11 bases of the junction left unmatched. CDR3 length equals 15 residues. CDR3 residues: CASAVGREGLDTQYF. CDR3 nucleotide sequence: TGTGCCAGCGCGGTAGGGCGGGAGGGGCTAGATACGCAGTATTTT.

The gene calls are TRBV4-2 and TRBJ2-5, with 9 bases fitting TRBD2. V lost 1 base and J lost 7; bases outside the gene matches: 4. Germline assignment: CDR1 LGHNA and CDR2 YNFKEQ. The CDR3 has 14 amino acids. CDR3 nucleotides: TGTGCCAGCAGCCAAGGGACTAGCGTCGGGACCCAGTACTTC. Protein sequence: CASSQGTSVGTQYF.

This clone has only one observation. The chain carries TRBV11-2 and TRBJ1-3; D gene ambiguous. In germline, CDR1 is SGHAT, CDR2 FQNNGV. The CDR3 loop spans 15 amino acids. V lost 1 base, J lost 0 bases, and 7 bases lay in between. The CDR3 loop reads CASSLGSFSGNTIYF. CDR3 sequence (DNA): TGTGCCAGCAGCTTAGGGAGCTTCTCTGGAAACACCATATATTTT.

This chain joins TRBV10-3 and TRBJ2-1; TRBD2 is a possible D gene (5 bases). This CDR3 has 11 residues. V lost 8 bases and J 9 bases, leaving 11 bases between the germline ends. CDR1 ENHRY and CDR2 SYGVKD come from the germline V gene. CDR3 bases: TGTGCCATCCGGGGTGAGAGTGAGCAGTTCTTC. Protein sequence: CAIRGESEQFF.